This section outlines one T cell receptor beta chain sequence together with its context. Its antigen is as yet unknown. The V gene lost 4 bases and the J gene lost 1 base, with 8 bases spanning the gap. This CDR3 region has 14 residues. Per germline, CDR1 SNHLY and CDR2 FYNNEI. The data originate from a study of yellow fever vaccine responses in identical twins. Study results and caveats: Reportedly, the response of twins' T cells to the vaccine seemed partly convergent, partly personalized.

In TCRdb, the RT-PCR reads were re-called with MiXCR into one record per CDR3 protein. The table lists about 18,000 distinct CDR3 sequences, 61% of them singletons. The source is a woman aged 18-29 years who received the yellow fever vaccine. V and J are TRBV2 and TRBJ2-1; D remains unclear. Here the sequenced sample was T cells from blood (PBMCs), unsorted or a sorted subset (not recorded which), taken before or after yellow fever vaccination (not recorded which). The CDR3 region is CASSGTYSYNEQFF. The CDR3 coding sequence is TGTGCCAGCAGTGGTACCTATTCCTACAATGAGCAGTTCTTC.